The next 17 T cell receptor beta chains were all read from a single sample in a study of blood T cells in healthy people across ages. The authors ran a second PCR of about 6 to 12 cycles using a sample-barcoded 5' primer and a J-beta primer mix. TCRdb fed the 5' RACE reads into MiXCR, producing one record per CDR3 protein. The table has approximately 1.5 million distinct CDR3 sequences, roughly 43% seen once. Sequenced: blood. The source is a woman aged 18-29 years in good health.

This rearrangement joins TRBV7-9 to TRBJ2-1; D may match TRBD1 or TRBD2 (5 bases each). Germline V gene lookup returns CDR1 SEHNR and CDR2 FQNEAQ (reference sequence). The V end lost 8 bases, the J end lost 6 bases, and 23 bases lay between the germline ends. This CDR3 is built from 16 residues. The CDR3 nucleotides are TGTGCCAGCCGGCTGGGGGTGGCTACACCCAGCAATGAGCAGTTCTTC. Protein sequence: CASRLGVATPSNEQFF. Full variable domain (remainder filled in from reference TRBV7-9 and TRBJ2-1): DTGVSQNPRHKITKRGQNVTFRCDPISEHNRLYWYRQTLGQGPEFLTYFQNEAQLEKSRLLSDRFSAERPKGSFSTLEIQRTEQGDSAMYLCASRLGVATPSNEQFFGPGTRLTVL.

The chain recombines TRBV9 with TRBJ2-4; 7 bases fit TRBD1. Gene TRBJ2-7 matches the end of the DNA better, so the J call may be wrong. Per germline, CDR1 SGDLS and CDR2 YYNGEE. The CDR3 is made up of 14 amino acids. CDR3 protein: CASSGQTGSGEQYF. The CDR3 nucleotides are TGTGCCAGCAGCGGTCAGACAGGGTCAGGCGAGCAGTACTTC.

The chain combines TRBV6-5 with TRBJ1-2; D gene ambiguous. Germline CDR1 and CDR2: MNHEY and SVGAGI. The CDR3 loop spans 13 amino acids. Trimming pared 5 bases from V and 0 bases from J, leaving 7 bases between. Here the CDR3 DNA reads TGTGCCAGCAGTCAGAGCGCTAACTATGGCTACACCTTC. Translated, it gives CASSQSANYGYTF.

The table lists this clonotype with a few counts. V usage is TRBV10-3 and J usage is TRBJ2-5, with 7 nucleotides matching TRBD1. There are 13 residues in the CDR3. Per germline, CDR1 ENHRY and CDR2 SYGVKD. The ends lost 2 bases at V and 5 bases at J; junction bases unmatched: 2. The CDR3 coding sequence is TGTGCCATCAGTGAGCCCAGGGGGGAGACCCAGTACTTC. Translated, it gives CAISEPRGETQYF.

CDR3 residues: CSARVLDRNLGGKNIQYF. The CDR3 DNA sequence: TGCAGTGCTAGGGTCCTGGACAGGAACCTAGGGGGCAAAAACATTCAGTACTTC. The V and J genes are TRBV20-1 and TRBJ2-4; 7 nucleotides agree with TRBD1. Unmatched junction bases numbered 17, after V lost 3 bases and J lost 3 bases. The CDR3 sequence is 18 residues long. Germline V lookup: CDR1 DFQATT, CDR2 SNEGSKA (reference sequence).

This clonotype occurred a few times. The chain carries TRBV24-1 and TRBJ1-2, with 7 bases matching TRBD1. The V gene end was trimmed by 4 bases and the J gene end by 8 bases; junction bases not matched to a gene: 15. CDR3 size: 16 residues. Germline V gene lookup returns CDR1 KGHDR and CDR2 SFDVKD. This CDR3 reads CATSDFGTQGVNGYTF. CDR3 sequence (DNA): TGTGCCACCAGTGACTTCGGGACGCAGGGGGTAAACGGCTACACCTTC.

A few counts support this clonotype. CDR3 loop: CSVEVGTGTEAFF. DNA for the CDR3: TGCAGCGTTGAAGTGGGGACAGGGACTGAAGCTTTCTTT. The genes are TRBV29-1 and TRBJ1-1; 9 bases are a match to TRBD1. V was clipped by 1 base and J by 5 bases; unmatched bases: 2. There are 13 residues in the CDR3. Germline CDR1 reads SQVTM; CDR2 reads ANQGSEA. Together with reference TRBV29-1 and TRBJ1-1, the CDR3 gives the full variable domain: SAVISQKPSRDICQRGTSLTIQCQVDSQVTMMFWYRQQPGQSLTLIATANQGSEATYESGFVIDKFPISRPNLTFSTLTVSNMSPEDSSIYLCSVEVGTGTEAFFGQGTRLTVV.

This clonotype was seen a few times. The CDR3 DNA follows: TGTGCCAGCAGTACCGCCGGGACTCAGTCCTACGAGCAGTACTTC. Translation: CASSTAGTQSYEQYF. The rearrangement uses TRBV28 and TRBJ2-7; D perhaps matches TRBD2 (6 bases). Germline lookup yields CDR1 MDHEN and CDR2 SYDVKM. This CDR3 contains 15 residues. V gave up 5 bases and J gave up 1 base, with 15 bases separating them.

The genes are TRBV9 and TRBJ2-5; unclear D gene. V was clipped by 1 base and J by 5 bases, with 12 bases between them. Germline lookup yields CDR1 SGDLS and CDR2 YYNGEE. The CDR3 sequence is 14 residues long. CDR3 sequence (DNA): TGTGCCAGCAGCGTACTGATGCATGGGGAGACCCAGTACTTC. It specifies CASSVLMHGETQYF. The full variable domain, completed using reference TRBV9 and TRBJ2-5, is DSGVTQTPKHLITATGQRVTLRCSPRSGDLSVYWYQQSLDQGLQFLIQYYNGEERAKGNILERFSAQQFPDLHSELNLSSLELGDSALYFCASSVLMHGETQYFGPGTRLLVL.

The CDR3, as DNA: TGTGCCAGCAGTTCTTTGGACGAGGCTCCCCACGAGCAGTACTTC. This translates into CASSSLDEAPHEQYF. This rearrangement joins TRBV12-3 or TRBV12-4 to TRBJ2-7, with D hard to call. Trimming took off 4 bases at V and 5 bases at J, with 18 bases between the two ends. The CDR3 is 15 residues long.

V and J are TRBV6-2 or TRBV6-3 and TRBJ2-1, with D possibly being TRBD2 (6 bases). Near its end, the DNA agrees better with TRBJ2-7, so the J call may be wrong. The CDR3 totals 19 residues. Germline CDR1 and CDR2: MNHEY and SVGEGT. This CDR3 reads CASSYPIRQAGLSYNEQYF. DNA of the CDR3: TGTGCCAGCAGTTACCCCATTCGTCAGGCGGGATTATCCTACAATGAGCAGTACTTC.

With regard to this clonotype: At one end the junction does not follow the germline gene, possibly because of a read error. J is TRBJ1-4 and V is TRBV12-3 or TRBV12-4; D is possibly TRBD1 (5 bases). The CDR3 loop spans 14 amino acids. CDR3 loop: CASSQGDNNEKLFF. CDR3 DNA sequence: TGTGCCAGCAGCCAGGGAGACAATAATGAAAAGCTGTTTTTT.

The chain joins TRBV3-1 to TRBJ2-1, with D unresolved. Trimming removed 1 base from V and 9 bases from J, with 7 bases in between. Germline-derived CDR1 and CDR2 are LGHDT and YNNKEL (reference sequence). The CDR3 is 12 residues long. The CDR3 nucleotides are TGTGCCAGCAGCCAAGTTGGCAGTGAGCAGTTCTTC. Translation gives CASSQVGSEQFF.

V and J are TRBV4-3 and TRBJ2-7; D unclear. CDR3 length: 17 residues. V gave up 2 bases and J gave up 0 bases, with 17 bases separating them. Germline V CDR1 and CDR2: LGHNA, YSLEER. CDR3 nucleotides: TGCGCCAGCAGCCAACCCCGACTCAGTTTAAGCTCCTACGAGCAGTACTTC. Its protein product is CASSQPRLSLSSYEQYF.

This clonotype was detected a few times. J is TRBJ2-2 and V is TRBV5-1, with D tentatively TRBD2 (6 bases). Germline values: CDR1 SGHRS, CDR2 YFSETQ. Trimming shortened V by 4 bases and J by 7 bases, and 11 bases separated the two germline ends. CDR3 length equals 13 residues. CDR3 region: CASSPGLVGELFF. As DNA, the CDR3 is TGCGCCAGCAGCCCGGGACTTGTCGGGGAGCTGTTTTTT. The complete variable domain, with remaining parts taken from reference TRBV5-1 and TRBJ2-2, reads KAGVTQTPRYLIKTRGQQVTLSCSPISGHRSVSWYQQTPGQGLQFLFEYFSETQRNKGNFPGRFSGRQFSNSRSEMNVSTLELGDSALYLCASSPGLVGELFFGEGSRLTVL.

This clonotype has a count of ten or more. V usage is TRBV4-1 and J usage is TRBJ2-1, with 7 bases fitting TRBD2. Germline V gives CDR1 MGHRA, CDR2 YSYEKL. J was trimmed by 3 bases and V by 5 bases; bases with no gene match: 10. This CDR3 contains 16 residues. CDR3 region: CASSLLGLTSYNEQFF. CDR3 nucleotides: TGCGCCAGCAGCTTGCTGGGACTAACAAGCTACAATGAGCAGTTCTTC.

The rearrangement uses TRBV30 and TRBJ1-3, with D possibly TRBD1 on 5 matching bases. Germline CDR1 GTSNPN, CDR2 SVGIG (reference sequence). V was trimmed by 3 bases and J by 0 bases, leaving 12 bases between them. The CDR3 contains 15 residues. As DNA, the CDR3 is TGTGCCTGGAGCACCGACAGCGACTCTGGAAACACCATATATTTT. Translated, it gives CAWSTDSDSGNTIYF.